Listed below are T cell receptor beta chains from one sample, sequenced in a study of Graves' ophthalmopathy and Graves' hyperthyroidism. TCRdb re-derived calls from the multiplex PCR reads in MiXCR, one entry per CDR3 protein. The sample lists roughly 160,000 distinct CDR3 sequences, less than 45% occurring once. Input material: peripheral blood. All receptors come from a woman in her 40s with Graves' ophthalmopathy. Both conserved end residues are part of each CDR3. D genes are given only for firm matches. Size tells how often a clone was seen (once, few, many) or the class of an expanded clone, and some rows leave it out.

V gene: TRBV6-5
clone size: many
D gene: -
J gene: TRBJ1-6
CDR3 protein: CASRAGGGDSPLHF
CDR3 DNA: TGTGCCAGCAGAGCCGGTGGCGGGGATTCACCCCTCCACTTT

V gene: TRBV7-2
clone size: -
D gene: -
J gene: TRBJ2-7
CDR3 protein: CASSMSGGYYEQYF
CDR3 DNA: TGTGCCAGCAGCATGTCGGGTGGCTACTACGAGCAGTACTTC

V gene: TRBV5-1
clone size: many
D gene: -
J gene: TRBJ2-7
CDR3 protein: CASRESGILNEQYF
CDR3 DNA: TGCGCCAGCAGGGAGAGTGGTATCCTAAACGAGCAGTACTTC

V gene: TRBV10-3
clone size: many
D gene: -
J gene: TRBJ1-2
CDR3 protein: CAISPGAGRYGYTF
CDR3 DNA: TGTGCCATTTCCCCAGGGGCCGGGAGGTATGGCTACACCTTC

V gene: TRBV2
clone size: -
D gene: TRBD2
J gene: TRBJ2-5
CDR3 protein: CASSDGGRETQYF
CDR3 DNA: TGTGCCAGCAGTGACGGCGGGAGAGAGACCCAGTACTTC

V gene: TRBV7-8
clone size: -
D gene: -
J gene: TRBJ2-5
CDR3 protein: CASSLEPRETQYF
CDR3 DNA: TGTGCCAGCAGCTTAGAACCGAGAGAGACCCAGTACTTC

V gene: TRBV7-2
clone size: -
D gene: -
J gene: TRBJ2-7
CDR3 protein: CASSFDRTTGEQYF
CDR3 DNA: TGTGCCAGCAGCTTTGACAGGACCACGGGAGAGCAGTACTTC

V gene: TRBV7-2
clone size: many
D gene: TRBD1
J gene: TRBJ2-7
CDR3 protein: CASRSGTGTYEQYF
CDR3 DNA: TGTGCCAGCAGATCCGGGACAGGCACCTACGAGCAGTACTTC

V gene: TRBV20-1
clone size: many
D gene: -
J gene: TRBJ1-6
CDR3 protein: CSARGRGAFYNSPLHF
CDR3 DNA: TGCAGTGCTAGAGGGAGGGGAGCCTTCTATAATTCACCCCTCCACTTT

V gene: TRBV28
clone size: -
D gene: -
J gene: TRBJ2-7
CDR3 protein: CASSGGFGQYF
CDR3 DNA: TGTGCCAGCAGTGGGGGGTTCGGGCAGTACTTC

V gene: TRBV20-1
clone size: many
D gene: TRBD1
J gene: TRBJ1-2
CDR3 protein: CSARDRAGGSGF
CDR3 DNA: TGCAGTGCTAGAGATAGGGCAGGGGGCTCTGGCTTC

V gene: TRBV18
clone size: -
D gene: -
J gene: TRBJ2-7
CDR3 protein: CASSPSGAYEQYF
CDR3 DNA: TGTGCCAGCTCCCCGTCGGGGGCCTACGAGCAGTACTTC

V gene: TRBV5-1
clone size: many
D gene: TRBD1
J gene: TRBJ1-1
CDR3 protein: CASKTLISQGARTEAFF
CDR3 DNA: TGCGCCAGCAAGACCCTCATTTCTCAGGGGGCAAGAACTGAAGCTTTCTTT

V gene: TRBV12-3/TRBV12-4
clone size: few
D gene: -
J gene: TRBJ2-7
CDR3 protein: CASTFTGNEQYF
CDR3 DNA: TGTGCCAGCACCTTCACAGGGAACGAGCAGTACTTC

V gene: TRBV10-3
clone size: many
D gene: TRBD2
J gene: TRBJ2-7
CDR3 protein: CAISLAGPYEQYF
CDR3 DNA: TGTGCCATCAGCCTAGCGGGACCGTACGAGCAGTACTTC

V gene: TRBV12-5
clone size: many
D gene: -
J gene: TRBJ2-7
CDR3 protein: CASGFVPSTGLRHYEQYF
CDR3 DNA: TGTGCTAGTGGTTTCGTCCCCTCCACGGGACTTCGCCACTACGAGCAGTACTTC

V gene: TRBV7-2
clone size: many
D gene: -
J gene: TRBJ2-2
CDR3 protein: CASSLTNTNTGELFF
CDR3 DNA: TGTGCCAGCAGCTTGACTAATACGAACACCGGGGAGCTGTTTTTT

V gene: TRBV12-3/TRBV12-4
clone size: many
D gene: -
J gene: TRBJ2-7
CDR3 protein: CASTIGPGRAQYF
CDR3 DNA: TGTGCCAGCACCATAGGGCCGGGAAGGGCGCAGTACTTC

V gene: TRBV18
clone size: many
D gene: -
J gene: TRBJ1-5
CDR3 protein: CASSPEGFNQPQHF
CDR3 DNA: TGTGCCAGCTCACCGGAAGGATTTAATCAGCCCCAGCATTTT

V gene: TRBV12-3/TRBV12-4
clone size: many
D gene: TRBD2
J gene: TRBJ2-7
CDR3 protein: CASSLQGTSGFEQYF
CDR3 DNA: TGTGCCAGCAGTCTTCAGGGGACTAGCGGGTTCGAGCAGTACTTC

V gene: TRBV6-5
clone size: -
D gene: TRBD1
J gene: TRBJ1-2
CDR3 protein: CASSLDRVHYGYTF
CDR3 DNA: TGTGCCAGCAGTTTGGACAGGGTCCACTATGGCTACACCTTC

V gene: TRBV14
clone size: many
D gene: -
J gene: TRBJ2-2
CDR3 protein: CASSQDSHTGELFF
CDR3 DNA: TGTGCCAGCAGCCAAGATTCGCACACCGGGGAGCTGTTTTTT

V gene: TRBV28
clone size: -
D gene: -
J gene: TRBJ1-5
CDR3 protein: CASSRGAPRSNQPQHF
CDR3 DNA: TGTGCCAGCAGTAGAGGAGCCCCTAGGAGCAATCAGCCCCAGCATTTT

V gene: TRBV28
clone size: many
D gene: TRBD1
J gene: TRBJ1-1
CDR3 protein: CASSIRDRVVKGAFF
CDR3 DNA: TGTGCCAGCAGTATCCGGGACAGGGTTGTTAAAGGAGCTTTCTTT

V gene: TRBV20-1
clone size: -
D gene: -
J gene: TRBJ2-7
CDR3 protein: CSAGYRSYEQYF
CDR3 DNA: TGCAGTGCCGGGTACCGCTCCTACGAGCAGTACTTC

V gene: TRBV29-1
clone size: -
D gene: -
J gene: TRBJ2-7
CDR3 protein: CSVRIGGSYEQYF
CDR3 DNA: TGCAGCGTTCGAATAGGAGGATCCTACGAGCAGTACTTC

V gene: TRBV6-1
clone size: -
D gene: -
J gene: TRBJ2-7
CDR3 protein: CASSEQDSTFQYF
CDR3 DNA: TGTGCCAGCAGTGAACAGGACTCAACCTTCCAGTACTTC

V gene: TRBV28
clone size: -
D gene: TRBD1
J gene: TRBJ1-2
CDR3 protein: CASTSGTGVYGYTF
CDR3 DNA: TGTGCCAGCACCTCCGGGACAGGGGTCTATGGCTACACCTTC

V gene: TRBV20-1
clone size: many
D gene: -
J gene: TRBJ1-6
CDR3 protein: CSARDRLKGHLAPLHF
CDR3 DNA: TGCAGTGCTAGAGATCGGCTGAAGGGTCATTTGGCACCCCTCCACTTT

V gene: TRBV6-1
clone size: many
D gene: TRBD1
J gene: TRBJ1-5
CDR3 protein: CASSEANFRDSYQPQHF
CDR3 DNA: TGTGCCAGCAGTGAAGCGAACTTCCGGGACAGTTATCAGCCCCAGCATTTT

V gene: TRBV6-2/TRBV6-3
clone size: -
D gene: -
J gene: TRBJ1-2
CDR3 protein: CASSPISVYYGYTF
CDR3 DNA: TGTGCCAGCAGTCCAATTAGCGTCTACTATGGCTACACCTTC